The sequence of this TCR beta chain was determined in a study of Graves' ophthalmopathy and Graves' hyperthyroidism. On this clonotype: The antigen is undetermined.

Hyperthyroidism patients were newly diagnosed, under 2 months' duration, aged 18 to 65. Clinical symptoms and serum thyroxine were used for diagnosis; TRAb, thyroid ultrasound and orbital computed tomography were also relied on. Scientists amplified the TCR beta CDR3 regions from RNA transcripts. Amplification began with first-round RT-PCR using HTBI primers, then second-round multiplex PCR was performed. MiXCR, applied by TCRdb to the multiplex PCR reads, yields one record per CDR3 protein. The repertoire holds over 500,000 distinct CDR3 sequences, with over 20% as singletons. Study-level results: Most clonotypes expanded in thyroid above 0.001 frequency were present in blood too.

The sample was peripheral blood. This TCR was sampled from a woman between 18 and 30 years old with stable Graves' hyperthyroidism. Some clones in this sample may be carry-over from other donors' samples.

Here the CDR3 reads CSASDRNTEAFF. CDR3 bases: TGCAGTGCCTCTGACAGGAACACTGAAGCTTTCTTT. The rearrangement joins TRBV20-1 to TRBJ1-1; weak D call: TRBD1 (5 bases). This CDR3 is built from 12 residues. With 6 bases removed from V and 1 base from J, the gap between germline ends came to 9 bases. The germline gives CDR1 DFQATT, CDR2 SNEGSKA (reference sequence).